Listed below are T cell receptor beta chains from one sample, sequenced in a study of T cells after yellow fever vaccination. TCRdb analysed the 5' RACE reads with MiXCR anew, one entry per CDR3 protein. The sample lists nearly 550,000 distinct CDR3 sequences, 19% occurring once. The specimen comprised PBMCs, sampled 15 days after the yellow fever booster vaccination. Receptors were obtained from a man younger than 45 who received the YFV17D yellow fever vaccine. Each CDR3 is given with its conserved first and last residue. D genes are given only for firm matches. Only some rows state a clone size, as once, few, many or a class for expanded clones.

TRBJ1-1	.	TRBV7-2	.	TGTGCCAGCAGCGGGGCGAAAACTGAAGCTTTCTTT	CASSGAKTEAFF
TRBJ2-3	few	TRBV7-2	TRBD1	TGTGCCAGCAGCGTCCAGGGGGCTCGTGATACGCAGTATTTT	CASSVQGARDTQYF
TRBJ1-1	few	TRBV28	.	TGTGCCAGCAGTTTACTCAATGGGGGCACTGAAGCTTTCTTT	CASSLLNGGTEAFF
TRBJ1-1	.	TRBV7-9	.	TGTGCCAGCAGCTTAGCGTCAGGAATCGACACTGAAGCTTTCTTT	CASSLASGIDTEAFF
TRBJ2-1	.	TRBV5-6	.	TGTGCCAGCAGCTTAAGGCGCCCTACCTACAATGAGCAGTTCTTC	CASSLRRPTYNEQFF
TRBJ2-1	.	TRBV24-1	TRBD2	TGTGCCACCAGTGATAGCTGGCGGGAGGGCCACTATGAGCAGTTCTTC	CATSDSWREGHYEQFF
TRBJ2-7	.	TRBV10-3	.	TGTGCCATCAGTGCCGGGACCGCTTCCTACGAGCAGTACTTC	CAISAGTASYEQYF
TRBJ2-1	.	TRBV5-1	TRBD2	TGCGCCAGCAGCTTTTCACTAGCGGGACCCAATGAGCAGTTCTTC	CASSFSLAGPNEQFF
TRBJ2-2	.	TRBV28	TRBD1	TGTGCCAGCAACCACGGGACAGGGGGCGGGGAGCTGTTTTTT	CASNHGTGGGELFF
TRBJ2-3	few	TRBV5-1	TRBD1	TGCGCCAGCAGCTTGCTCCCGAGACAGGGGACAGATACGCAGTATTTT	CASSLLPRQGTDTQYF
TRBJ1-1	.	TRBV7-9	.	TGTGCCAGCAGCCCACAGGGTGAATCTGAAGCTTTCTTT	CASSPQGESEAFF
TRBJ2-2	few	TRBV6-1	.	TGTGCCAGCAATCCCGGGGGATTCACCGGGGAGCTGTTTTTT	CASNPGGFTGELFF
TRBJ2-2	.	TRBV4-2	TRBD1	TGTGCCAGCAGCCACTACCGTGACAGGGAGAACACCGGGGAGCTGTTTTTT	CASSHYRDRENTGELFF
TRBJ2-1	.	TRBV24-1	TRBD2	TGTGCCAGGAGGACTAGCGAAGTCAACAATGAGCAGTTCTTC	CARRTSEVNNEQFF
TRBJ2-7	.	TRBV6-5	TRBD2	TGTGCCAGCAGTTACGTGGGGGGGAACTACGAGCAGTACTTC	CASSYVGGNYEQYF
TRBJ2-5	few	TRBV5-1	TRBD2	TGCGCCAGCAGCAAGGGGACTAGCGGGTCCCAAGAGACCCAGTACTTC	CASSKGTSGSQETQYF
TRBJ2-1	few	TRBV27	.	TGTGCCAGCAGTCCCCTCCTAGGAGGGTATGAGCAGTTCTTC	CASSPLLGGYEQFF
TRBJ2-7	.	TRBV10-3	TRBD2	TGTGCCATCAGTGATTCTCCGGGACTAGCGGGAGGTGCCGAGCAGTACTTC	CAISDSPGLAGGAEQYF
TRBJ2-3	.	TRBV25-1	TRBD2	TGTGCCAGCAGTGACCTTAGACAGCGGGAGGCAGATACGCAGTATTTT	CASSDLRQREADTQYF
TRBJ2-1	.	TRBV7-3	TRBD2	TGTGCCAGCAGCCCCGGACTCCTAGCGGGAGAGCAGTTCTTC	CASSPGLLAGEQFF
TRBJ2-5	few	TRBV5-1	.	TGCGCCAGCAGCTGGGGTACGCAAGAGACCCAGTACTTC	CASSWGTQETQYF
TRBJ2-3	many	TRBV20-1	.	TGCAGTGCTAGTCTAGGAGCTAACACAGATACGCAGTATTTT	CSASLGANTDTQYF
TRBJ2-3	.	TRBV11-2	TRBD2	TGTGCCAGCAGCTTCCCGAGGGGGACTAGCGGGAGGGCCTTGCTAGCGCAGTATTTT	CASSFPRGTSGRALLAQYF
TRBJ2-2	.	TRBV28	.	TGTGCCAGCAGTCCTCCCGGGACGCTTGGGGGGGAGCTGTTTTTT	CASSPPGTLGGELFF
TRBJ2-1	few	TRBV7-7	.	TGTGCCAGCAGCTTATCGACTGATAGCTCCTACAATGAGCAGTTCTTC	CASSLSTDSSYNEQFF
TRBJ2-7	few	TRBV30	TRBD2	TGTGCCTGGAGTAGAGGGAGGACTAGCGGGACCTCCTACGAGCAGTACTTC	CAWSRGRTSGTSYEQYF
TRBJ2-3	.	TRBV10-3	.	TGTGCCATCAGTGGCGAGCGGAGCACAGATACGCAGTATTTT	CAISGERSTDTQYF
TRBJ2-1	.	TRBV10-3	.	TGTGCCATCAGTGAGCAGCTAGCTGGCAATGAGCAGTTCTTC	CAISEQLAGNEQFF
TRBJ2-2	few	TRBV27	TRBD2	TGTGCCAGCAGTAGACTAGCGGGAGGGGACACCGGGGAGCTGTTTTTT	CASSRLAGGDTGELFF
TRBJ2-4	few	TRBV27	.	TGTGCCAGCAGTTTATCGGCTACAAACATTCAGTACTTC	CASSLSATNIQYF
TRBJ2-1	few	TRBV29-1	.	TGCAGCGTTGTAGCTGGTGAGCAGTTCTTC	CSVVAGEQFF
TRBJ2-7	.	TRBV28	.	TGTGCCAGCATTCGGGCCGCGACCCCCTCCTACGAGCAGTACTTC	CASIRAATPSYEQYF
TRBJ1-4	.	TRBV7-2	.	TGTGCCAGCAGCTTAATGGCAACTAATGAAAAACTGTTTTTT	CASSLMATNEKLFF
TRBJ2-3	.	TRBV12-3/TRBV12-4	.	TGTGCCAGCAGTCCTCTCGCTAGTCGAACAGATACGCAGTATTTT	CASSPLASRTDTQYF
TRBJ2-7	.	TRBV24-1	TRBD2	TGTGCCACGCGCCTAGCGGAGAGCTCCTACGAGCAGTACTTC	CATRLAESSYEQYF
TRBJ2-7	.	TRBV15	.	TGTGCCACCAGCAGAGATGGAGGGTACTACGAGCAGTACTTC	CATSRDGGYYEQYF
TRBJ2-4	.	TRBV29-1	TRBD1	TGCAGCGCTCGAGCTGGGACAGGGGGGAACATTCAGTACTTC	CSARAGTGGNIQYF
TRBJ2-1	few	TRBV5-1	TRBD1	TGCGCCAGCAGCCTTTCGGGGACAGGAGGGTATGATGAGCAGTTCTTC	CASSLSGTGGYDEQFF
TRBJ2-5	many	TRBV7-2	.	TGTGCCAGCAGCTCCGGAGCCACTATACAAGAGACCCAGTACTTC	CASSSGATIQETQYF
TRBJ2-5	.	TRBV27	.	TGTGCCAGCAGTTTAAGTTGGACAGAGACCCAGTACTTC	CASSLSWTETQYF
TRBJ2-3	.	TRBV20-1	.	TGCAGTGCAAGACCCCGGGGTAGCACAGATACGCAGTATTTT	CSARPRGSTDTQYF
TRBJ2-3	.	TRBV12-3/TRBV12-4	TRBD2	TGTGCCAGCAGTCGGGGGACTAGCGGGCTTGGTAGCACAGATACGCAGTATTTT	CASSRGTSGLGSTDTQYF
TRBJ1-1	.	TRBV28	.	TGTGCCAGCAGTTCTCCCCGAGGCATAAACACTGAAGCTTTCTTT	CASSSPRGINTEAFF
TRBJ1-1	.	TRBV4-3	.	TGCGCCAGCAGCCAAGATTACACGAACACTGAAGCTTTCTTT	CASSQDYTNTEAFF
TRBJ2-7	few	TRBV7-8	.	TGTGCCAGCAACCCCTCGAGAGGTGGCTACGAGCAGTACTTC	CASNPSRGGYEQYF
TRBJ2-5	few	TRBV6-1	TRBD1	TGTGCCAGCAGTCCCTTTCCCCGGGACAGGGGGCGCAAAGAGACCCAGTACTTC	CASSPFPRDRGRKETQYF